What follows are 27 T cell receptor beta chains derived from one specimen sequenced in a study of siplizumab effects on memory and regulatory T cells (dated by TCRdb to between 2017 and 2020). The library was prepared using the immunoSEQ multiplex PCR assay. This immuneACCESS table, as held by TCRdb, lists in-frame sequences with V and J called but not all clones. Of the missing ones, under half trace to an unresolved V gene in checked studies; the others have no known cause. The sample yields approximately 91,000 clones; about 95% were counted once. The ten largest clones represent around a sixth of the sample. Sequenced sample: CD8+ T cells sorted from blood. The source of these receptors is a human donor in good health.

The CDR3 here is CASSLGLAGHYEQYF. Written as DNA, the CDR3 is TGTGCCAGCAGCCTCGGACTAGCGGGACACTACGAGCAGTACTTC. The chain recombines TRBV14 with TRBJ2-5; 12 positions agree with TRBD2. The J call is in doubt because the DNA end fits TRBJ2-7 better. The CDR3 is made up of 15 amino acids. Germline lookup yields CDR1 SGHDN and CDR2 FVKESK.

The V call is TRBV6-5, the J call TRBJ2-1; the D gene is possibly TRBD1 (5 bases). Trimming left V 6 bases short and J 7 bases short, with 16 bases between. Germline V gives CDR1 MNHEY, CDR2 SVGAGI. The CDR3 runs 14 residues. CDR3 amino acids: CASRLIRDENEQFF. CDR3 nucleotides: TGTGCCAGCAGACTCATCAGGGATGAAAATGAGCAGTTCTTC.

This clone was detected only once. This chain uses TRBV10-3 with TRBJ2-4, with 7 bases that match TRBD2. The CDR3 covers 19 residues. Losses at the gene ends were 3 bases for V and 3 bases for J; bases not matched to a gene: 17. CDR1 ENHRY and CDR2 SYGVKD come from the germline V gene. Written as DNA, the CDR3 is TGTGCCATCAGTGAACTTAGTGCCAACTCGGGGGGTGGCAAAAACATTCAGTACTTC. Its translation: CAISELSANSGGGKNIQYF.

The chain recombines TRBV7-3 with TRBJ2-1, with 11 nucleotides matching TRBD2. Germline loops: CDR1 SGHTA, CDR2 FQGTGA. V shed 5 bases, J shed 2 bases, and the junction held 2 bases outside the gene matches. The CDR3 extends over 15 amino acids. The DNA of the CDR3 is TGTGCCAGCAGCCCGGGACTAGCGGCCTACAATGAGCAGTTCTTC. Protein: CASSPGLAAYNEQFF.

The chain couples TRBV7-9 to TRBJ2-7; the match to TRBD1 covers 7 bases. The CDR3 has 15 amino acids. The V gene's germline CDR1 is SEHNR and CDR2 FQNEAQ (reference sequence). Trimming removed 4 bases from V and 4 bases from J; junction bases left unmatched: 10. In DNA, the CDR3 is TGTGCCAGCAGCTCCTCCGGGACAGAAGGGTACGAGCAGTACTTC. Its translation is CASSSSGTEGYEQYF.

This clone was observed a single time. CDR3 DNA sequence: TGTGCCAGCAGCCCCGACAGTCCCTATACTTATAACTATGGCTACACCTTC. This sequence encodes CASSPDSPYTYNYGYTF. The rearrangement links TRBV9 to TRBJ1-2; D is possibly TRBD1 (5 bases). Germline-derived CDR1 and CDR2 are SGDLS and YYNGEE. Trimming shortened V by 4 bases and J by 1 base, and 20 bases separated the two germline ends. This CDR3 contains 17 residues.

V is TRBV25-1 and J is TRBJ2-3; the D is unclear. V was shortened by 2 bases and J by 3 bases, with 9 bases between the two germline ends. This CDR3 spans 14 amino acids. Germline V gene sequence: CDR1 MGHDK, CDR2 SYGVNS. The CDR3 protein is CASSEDSRTDTQYF. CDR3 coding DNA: TGTGCCAGCAGTGAAGATTCCCGAACAGATACGCAGTATTTT.

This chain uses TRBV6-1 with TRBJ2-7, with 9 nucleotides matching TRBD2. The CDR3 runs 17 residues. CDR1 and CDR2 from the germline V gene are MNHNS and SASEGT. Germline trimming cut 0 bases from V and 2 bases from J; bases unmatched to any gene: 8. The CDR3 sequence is CASSEAPSGIQAYEQYF. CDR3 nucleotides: TGTGCCAGCAGTGAAGCACCTAGCGGGATTCAGGCCTACGAGCAGTACTTC.

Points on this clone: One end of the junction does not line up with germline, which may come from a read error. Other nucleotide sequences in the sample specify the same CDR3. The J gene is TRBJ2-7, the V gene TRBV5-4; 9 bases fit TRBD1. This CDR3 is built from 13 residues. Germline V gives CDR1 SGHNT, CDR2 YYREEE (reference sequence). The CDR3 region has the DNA TGTGCCAGCAGAGACAGGGGGGGCTACGAGCAGTACTTT. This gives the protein CASRDRGGYEQYF.

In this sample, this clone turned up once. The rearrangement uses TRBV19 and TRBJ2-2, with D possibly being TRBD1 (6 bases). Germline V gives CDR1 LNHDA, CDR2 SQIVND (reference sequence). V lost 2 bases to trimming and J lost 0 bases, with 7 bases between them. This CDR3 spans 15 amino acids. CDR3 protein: CASSITGTNTGELFF. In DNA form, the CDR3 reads TGTGCCAGTAGTATAACAGGGACGAACACCGGGGAGCTGTTTTTT.

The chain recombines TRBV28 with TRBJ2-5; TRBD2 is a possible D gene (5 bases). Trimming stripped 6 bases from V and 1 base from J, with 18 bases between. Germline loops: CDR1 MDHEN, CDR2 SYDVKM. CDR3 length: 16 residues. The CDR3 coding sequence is TGTGCCAGCAGCTTAGCTTTCGAAGCGGCCCAAGAGACCCAGTACTTC. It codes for CASSLAFEAAQETQYF.

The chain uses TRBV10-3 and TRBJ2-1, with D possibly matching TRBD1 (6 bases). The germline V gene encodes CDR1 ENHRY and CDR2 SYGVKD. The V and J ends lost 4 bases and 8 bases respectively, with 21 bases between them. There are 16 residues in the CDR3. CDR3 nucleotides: TGTGCCATCAGTGGCCAGGGGTTGGGGCCTGGGGATGAGCAGTTCTTC. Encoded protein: CAISGQGLGPGDEQFF.

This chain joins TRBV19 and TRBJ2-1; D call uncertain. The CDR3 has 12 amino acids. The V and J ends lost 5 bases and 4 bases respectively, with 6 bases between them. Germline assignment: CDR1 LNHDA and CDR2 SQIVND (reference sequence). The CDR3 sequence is CASSWGYNEQFF. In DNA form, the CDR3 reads TGTGCCAGTAGTTGGGGTTACAATGAGCAGTTCTTC.

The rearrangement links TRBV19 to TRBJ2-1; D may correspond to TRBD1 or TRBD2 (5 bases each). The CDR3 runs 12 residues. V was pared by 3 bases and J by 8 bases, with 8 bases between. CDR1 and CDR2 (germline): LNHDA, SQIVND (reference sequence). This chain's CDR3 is CASSIGAYEQFF. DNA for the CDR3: TGTGCCAGTAGTATCGGGGCATATGAGCAGTTCTTC.

CDR3 amino acids: CASSLVDPGSGYTF. CDR3 coding DNA: TGTGCCAGCAGCTTAGTAGATCCCGGTAGTGGCTACACCTTC. This sequence joins TRBV7-9 and TRBJ1-2; no firm D call. Germline CDR1 SEHNR, CDR2 FQNEAQ (reference sequence). The CDR3 is 14 amino acids. With 1 base removed from V and 7 bases from J, the gap between germline ends came to 13 bases.

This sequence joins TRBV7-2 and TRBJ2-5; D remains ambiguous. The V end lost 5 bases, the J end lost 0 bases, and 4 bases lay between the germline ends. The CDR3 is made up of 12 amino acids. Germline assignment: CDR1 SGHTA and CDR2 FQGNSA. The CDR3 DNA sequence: TGTGCCAGCAGCATGTACCAAGAGACCCAGTACTTC. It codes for CASSMYQETQYF.

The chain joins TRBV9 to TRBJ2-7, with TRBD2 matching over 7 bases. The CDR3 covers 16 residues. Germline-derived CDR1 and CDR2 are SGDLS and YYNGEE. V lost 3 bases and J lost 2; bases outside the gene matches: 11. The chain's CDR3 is CASSEPAGEGPYEQYF. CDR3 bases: TGTGCCAGCAGCGAGCCGGCCGGGGAGGGCCCCTACGAGCAGTACTTC.

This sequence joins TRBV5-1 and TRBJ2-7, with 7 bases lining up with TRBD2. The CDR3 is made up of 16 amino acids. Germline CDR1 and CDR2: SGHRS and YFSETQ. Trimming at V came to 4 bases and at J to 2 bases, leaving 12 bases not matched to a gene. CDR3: CASSPHGGEFPYEQYF. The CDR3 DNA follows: TGCGCCAGCAGCCCCCATGGGGGGGAATTCCCCTACGAGCAGTACTTC.

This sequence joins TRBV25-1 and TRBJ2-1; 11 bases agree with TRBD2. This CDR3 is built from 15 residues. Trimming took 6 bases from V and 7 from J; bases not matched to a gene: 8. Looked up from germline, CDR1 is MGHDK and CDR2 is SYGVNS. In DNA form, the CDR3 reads TGTGCCAGCAGGGTAGGACTAGCGGGCCGTAATGAGCAGTTCTTC. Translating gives CASRVGLAGRNEQFF.

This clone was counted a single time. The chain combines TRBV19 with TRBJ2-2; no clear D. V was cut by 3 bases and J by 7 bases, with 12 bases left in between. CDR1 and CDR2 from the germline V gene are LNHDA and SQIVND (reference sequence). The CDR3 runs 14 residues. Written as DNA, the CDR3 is TGTGCCAGTAGTATCGACATAAGGGACGGGGAGCTGTTTTTT. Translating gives CASSIDIRDGELFF. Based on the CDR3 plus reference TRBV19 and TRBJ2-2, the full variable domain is DGGITQSPKYLFRKEGQNVTLSCEQNLNHDAMYWYRQDPGQGLRLIYYSQIVNDFQKGDIAEGYSVSREKKESFPLTVTSAQKNPTAFYLCASSIDIRDGELFFGEGSRLTVL.

CDR3 sequence reads: CASSYSTPRDRRLEFTDTQYF. Here the CDR3 DNA reads TGCGCCAGCAGCTATTCGACTCCCCGGGACCGTCGTCTAGAGTTCACAGATACGCAGTATTTT. The chain couples TRBV5-1 to TRBJ2-3; either TRBD1 or TRBD2 may fit D (5 bases each). The length of the CDR3 is 21 residues. Germline V gene data show CDR1 as SGHRS and CDR2 as YFSETQ. Trimming stripped 3 bases from V and 2 bases from J, with 31 bases between.

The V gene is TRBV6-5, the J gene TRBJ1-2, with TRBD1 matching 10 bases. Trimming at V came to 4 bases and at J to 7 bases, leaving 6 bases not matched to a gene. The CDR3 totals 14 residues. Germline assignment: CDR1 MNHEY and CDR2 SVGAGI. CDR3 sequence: CASSSSGTGVGYTF. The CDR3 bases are TGTGCCAGCAGTTCATCCGGGACAGGGGTTGGCTACACCTTC.

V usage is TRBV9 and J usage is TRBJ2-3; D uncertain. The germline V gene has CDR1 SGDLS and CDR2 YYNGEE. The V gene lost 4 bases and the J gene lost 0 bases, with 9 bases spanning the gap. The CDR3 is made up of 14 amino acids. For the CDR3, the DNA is TGTGCCAGCAGCCCACGAGACAGCACAGATACGCAGTATTTT. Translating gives CASSPRDSTDTQYF.

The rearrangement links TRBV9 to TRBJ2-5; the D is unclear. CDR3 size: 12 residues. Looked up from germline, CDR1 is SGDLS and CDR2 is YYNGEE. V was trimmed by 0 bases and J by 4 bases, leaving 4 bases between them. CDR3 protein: CASSVGGETQYF. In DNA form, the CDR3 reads TGTGCCAGCAGCGTAGGGGGAGAGACCCAGTACTTC.

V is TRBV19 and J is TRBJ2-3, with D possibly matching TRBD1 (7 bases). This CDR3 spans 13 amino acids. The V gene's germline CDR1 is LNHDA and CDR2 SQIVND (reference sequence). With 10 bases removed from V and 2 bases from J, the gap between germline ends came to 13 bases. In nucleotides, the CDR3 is TGTGCCACTGCGGGACAGTCCACAGATACGCAGTATTTT. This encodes CATAGQSTDTQYF.

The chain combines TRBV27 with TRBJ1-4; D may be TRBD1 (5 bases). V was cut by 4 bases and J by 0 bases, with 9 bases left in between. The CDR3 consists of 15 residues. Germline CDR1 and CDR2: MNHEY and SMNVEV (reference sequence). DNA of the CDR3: TGTGCCAGCAGTTGGGGGGGAGCAACTAATGAAAAACTGTTTTTT. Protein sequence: CASSWGGATNEKLFF.

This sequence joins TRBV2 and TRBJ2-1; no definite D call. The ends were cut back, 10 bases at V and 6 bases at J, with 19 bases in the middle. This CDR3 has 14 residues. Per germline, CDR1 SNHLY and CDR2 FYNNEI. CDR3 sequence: CATEALHPPNEQFF. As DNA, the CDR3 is TGTGCCACCGAGGCCCTCCACCCCCCCAATGAGCAGTTCTTC.